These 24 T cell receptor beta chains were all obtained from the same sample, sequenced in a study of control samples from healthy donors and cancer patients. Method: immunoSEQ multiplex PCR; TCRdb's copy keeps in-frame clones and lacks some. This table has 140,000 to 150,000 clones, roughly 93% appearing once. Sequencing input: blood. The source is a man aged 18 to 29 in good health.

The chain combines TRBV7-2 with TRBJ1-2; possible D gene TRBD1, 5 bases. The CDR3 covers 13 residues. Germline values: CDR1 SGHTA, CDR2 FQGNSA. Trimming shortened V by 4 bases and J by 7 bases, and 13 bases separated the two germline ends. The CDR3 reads CASSSPGSGGYTF. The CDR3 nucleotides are TGTGCCAGCAGCTCGCCAGGGTCTGGTGGCTACACCTTC.

Here the CDR3 reads CAWSVLASGTDTQYF. The CDR3 nucleotides are TGTGCCTGGAGTGTATTGGCTAGCGGGACAGATACGCAGTATTTT. The chain recombines TRBV30 with TRBJ2-3; 8 bases agree with TRBD2. The CDR3 totals 15 residues. Trimming cost V 0 bases and J 3 bases; bases outside gene matches: 5. From germline, CDR1 is GTSNPN and CDR2 SVGIG (reference sequence).

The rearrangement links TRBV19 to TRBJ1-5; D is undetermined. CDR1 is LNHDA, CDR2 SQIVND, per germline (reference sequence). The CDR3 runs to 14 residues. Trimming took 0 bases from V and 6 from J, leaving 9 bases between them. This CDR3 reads CASSIDLISQPQHF. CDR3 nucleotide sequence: TGTGCCAGTAGTATAGATCTAATCAGTCAGCCCCAGCATTTT.

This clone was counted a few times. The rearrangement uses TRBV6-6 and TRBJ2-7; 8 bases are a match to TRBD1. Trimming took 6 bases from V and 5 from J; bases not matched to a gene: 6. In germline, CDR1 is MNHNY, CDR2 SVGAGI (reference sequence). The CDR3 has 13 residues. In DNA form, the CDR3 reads TGTGCCAGCAGCGGACAGGGTTCCAACGAGCAGTACTTC. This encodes CASSGQGSNEQYF.

The CDR3 DNA follows: TGCGCCAGCAGCCTTGAACGGGGGGTTGGGGAAAAACTGTTTTTT. Translating it yields CASSLERGVGEKLFF. The rearrangement joins TRBV5-1 to TRBJ1-4; D is possibly TRBD1 (5 bases). The CDR3 runs 15 residues. Germline V gene sequence: CDR1 SGHRS, CDR2 YFSETQ. Deletions cut 4 bases from V and 8 bases from J, with 18 bases between.

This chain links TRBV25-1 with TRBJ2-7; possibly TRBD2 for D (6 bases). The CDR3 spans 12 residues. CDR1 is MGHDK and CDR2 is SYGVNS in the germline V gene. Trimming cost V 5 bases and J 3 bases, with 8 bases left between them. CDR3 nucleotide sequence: TGTGCCAGCAGTATCGGGGGCTACGAGCAGTACTTC. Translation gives CASSIGGYEQYF.

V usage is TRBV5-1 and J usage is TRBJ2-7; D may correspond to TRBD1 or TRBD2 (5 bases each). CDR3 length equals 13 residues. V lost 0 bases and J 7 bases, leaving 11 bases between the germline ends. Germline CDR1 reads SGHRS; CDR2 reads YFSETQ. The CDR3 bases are TGCGCCAGCAGCTTGGCCGGGACGCAGGAGCAGTACTTC. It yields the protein CASSLAGTQEQYF.

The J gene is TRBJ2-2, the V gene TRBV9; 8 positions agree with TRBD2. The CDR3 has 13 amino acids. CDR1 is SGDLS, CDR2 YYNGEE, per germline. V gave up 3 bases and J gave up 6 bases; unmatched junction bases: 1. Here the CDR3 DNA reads TGTGCCAGCAGCGGCGGGGGGCCCGGGGAGCTGTTTTTT. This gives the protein CASSGGGPGELFF. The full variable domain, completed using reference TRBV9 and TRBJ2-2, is DSGVTQTPKHLITATGQRVTLRCSPRSGDLSVYWYQQSLDQGLQFLIQYYNGEERAKGNILERFSAQQFPDLHSELNLSSLELGDSALYFCASSGGGPGELFFGEGSRLTVL.

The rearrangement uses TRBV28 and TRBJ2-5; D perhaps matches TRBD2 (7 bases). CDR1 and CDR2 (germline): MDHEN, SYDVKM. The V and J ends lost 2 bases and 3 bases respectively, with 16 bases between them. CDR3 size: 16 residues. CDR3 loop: CASSLMGGQGKETQYF. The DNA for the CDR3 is TGTGCCAGCAGTTTAATGGGGGGGCAGGGGAAAGAGACCCAGTACTTC. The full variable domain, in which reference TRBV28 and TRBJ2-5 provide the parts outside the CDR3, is DVKVTQSSRYLVKRTGEKVFLECVQDMDHENMFWYRQDPGLGLRLIYFSYDVKMKEKGDIPEGYSVSREKKERFSLILESASTNQTSMYLCASSLMGGQGKETQYFGPGTRLLVL.

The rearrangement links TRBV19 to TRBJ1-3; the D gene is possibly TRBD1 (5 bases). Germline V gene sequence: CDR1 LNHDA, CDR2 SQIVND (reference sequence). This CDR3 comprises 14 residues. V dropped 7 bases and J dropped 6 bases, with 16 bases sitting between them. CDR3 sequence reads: CASKQQVAENTIYF. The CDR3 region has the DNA TGTGCCAGTAAACAACAGGTCGCAGAAAACACCATATATTTT.

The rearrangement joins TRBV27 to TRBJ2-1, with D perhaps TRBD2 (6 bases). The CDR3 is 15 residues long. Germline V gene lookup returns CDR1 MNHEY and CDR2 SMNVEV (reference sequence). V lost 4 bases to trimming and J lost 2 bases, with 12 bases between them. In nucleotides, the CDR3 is TGTGCCAGCAGTTCCACGCCGGGGGCCTACAATGAGCAGTTCTTC. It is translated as CASSSTPGAYNEQFF.

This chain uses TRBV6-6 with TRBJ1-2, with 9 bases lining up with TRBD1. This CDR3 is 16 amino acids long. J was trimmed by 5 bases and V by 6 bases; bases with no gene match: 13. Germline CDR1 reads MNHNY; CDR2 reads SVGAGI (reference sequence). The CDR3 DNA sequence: TGTGCCAGCAGCAAACGGGACAGGGCCCCCGGGTATGGCTACACCTTC. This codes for CASSKRDRAPGYGYTF.

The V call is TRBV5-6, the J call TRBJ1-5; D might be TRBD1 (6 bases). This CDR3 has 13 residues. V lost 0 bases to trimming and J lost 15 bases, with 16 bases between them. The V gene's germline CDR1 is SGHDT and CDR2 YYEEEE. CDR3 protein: CASSLAGDTPGHF. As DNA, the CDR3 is TGTGCCAGCAGCTTGGCCGGGGACACCCCGGGGCATTTT.

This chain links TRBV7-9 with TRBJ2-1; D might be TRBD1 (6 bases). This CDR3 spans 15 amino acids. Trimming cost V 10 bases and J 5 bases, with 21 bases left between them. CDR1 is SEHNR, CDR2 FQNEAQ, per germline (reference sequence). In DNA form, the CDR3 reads TGTGCCACCACGAACAGGGTCCGGGCAGACAATGAGCAGTTCTTC. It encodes CATTNRVRADNEQFF.

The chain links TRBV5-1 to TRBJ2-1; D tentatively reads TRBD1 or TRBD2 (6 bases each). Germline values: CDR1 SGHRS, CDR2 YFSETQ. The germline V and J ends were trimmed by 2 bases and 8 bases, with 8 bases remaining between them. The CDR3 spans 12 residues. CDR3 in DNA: TGCGCCAGCAGCTTCCGGGGGCATGAGCAGTTCTTC. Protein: CASSFRGHEQFF.

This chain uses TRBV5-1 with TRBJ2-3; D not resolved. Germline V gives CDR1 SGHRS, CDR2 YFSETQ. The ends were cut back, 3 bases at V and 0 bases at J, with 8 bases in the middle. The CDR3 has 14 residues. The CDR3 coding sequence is TGCGCCAGCAGCTCCCGATATAGCACAGATACGCAGTATTTT. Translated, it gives CASSSRYSTDTQYF.

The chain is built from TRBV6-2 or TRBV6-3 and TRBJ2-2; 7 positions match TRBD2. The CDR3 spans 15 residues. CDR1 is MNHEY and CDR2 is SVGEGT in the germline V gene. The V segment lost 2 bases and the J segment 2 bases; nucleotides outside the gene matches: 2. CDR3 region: CASSYGLDNTGELFF. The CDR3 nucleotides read TGTGCCAGCAGTTACGGACTAGACAACACCGGGGAGCTGTTTTTT.

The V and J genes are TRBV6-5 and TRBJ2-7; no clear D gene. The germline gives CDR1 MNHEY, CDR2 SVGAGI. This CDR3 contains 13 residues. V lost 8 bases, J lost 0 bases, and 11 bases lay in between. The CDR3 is CASRPLGSYEQYF. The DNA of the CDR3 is TGTGCCAGCCGCCCCTTAGGCTCCTACGAGCAGTACTTC.

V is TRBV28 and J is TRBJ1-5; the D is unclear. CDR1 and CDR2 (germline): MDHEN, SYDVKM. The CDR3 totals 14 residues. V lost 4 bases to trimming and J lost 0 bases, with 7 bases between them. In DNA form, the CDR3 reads TGTGCCAGCAGTTCGGGGATTAGCAATCAGCCCCAGCATTTT. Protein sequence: CASSSGISNQPQHF. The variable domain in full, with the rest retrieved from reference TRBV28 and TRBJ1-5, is DVKVTQSSRYLVKRTGEKVFLECVQDMDHENMFWYRQDPGLGLRLIYFSYDVKMKEKGDIPEGYSVSREKKERFSLILESASTNQTSMYLCASSSGISNQPQHFGDGTRLSIL.

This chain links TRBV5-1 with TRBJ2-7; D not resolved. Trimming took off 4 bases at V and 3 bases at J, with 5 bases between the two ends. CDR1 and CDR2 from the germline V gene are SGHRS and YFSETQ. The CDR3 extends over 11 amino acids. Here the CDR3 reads CASSAGYEQYF. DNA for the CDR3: TGCGCCAGCAGCGCCGGCTACGAGCAGTACTTC. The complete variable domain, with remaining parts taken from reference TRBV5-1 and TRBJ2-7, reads KAGVTQTPRYLIKTRGQQVTLSCSPISGHRSVSWYQQTPGQGLQFLFEYFSETQRNKGNFPGRFSGRQFSNSRSEMNVSTLELGDSALYLCASSAGYEQYFGPGTRLTVT.

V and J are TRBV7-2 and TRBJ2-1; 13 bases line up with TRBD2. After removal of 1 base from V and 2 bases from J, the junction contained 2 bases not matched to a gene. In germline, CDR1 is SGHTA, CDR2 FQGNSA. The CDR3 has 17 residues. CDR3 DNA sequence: TGTGCCAGCAGCTTAGGGACTAGCGGGAGTCCCTACAATGAGCAGTTCTTC. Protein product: CASSLGTSGSPYNEQFF.

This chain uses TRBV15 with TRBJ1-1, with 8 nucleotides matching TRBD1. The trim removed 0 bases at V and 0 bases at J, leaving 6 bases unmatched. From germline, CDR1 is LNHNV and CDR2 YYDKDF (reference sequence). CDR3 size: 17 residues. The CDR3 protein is CATSRDRGPPMNTEAFF. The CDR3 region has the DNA TGTGCCACCAGCAGAGACAGGGGGCCCCCCATGAACACTGAAGCTTTCTTT.

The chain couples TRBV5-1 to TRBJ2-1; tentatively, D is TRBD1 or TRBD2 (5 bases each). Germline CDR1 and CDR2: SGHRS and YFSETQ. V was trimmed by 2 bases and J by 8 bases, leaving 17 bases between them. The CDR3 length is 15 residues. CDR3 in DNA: TGCGCCAGCAGCTTCGAAGGACGCCGGGGCGATGAGCAGTTCTTC. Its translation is CASSFEGRRGDEQFF.

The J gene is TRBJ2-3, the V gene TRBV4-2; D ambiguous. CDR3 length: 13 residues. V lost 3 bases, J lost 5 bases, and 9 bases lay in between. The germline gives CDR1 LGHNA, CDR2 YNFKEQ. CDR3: CASSQVGRDTQYF. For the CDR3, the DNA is TGTGCCAGCAGCCAGGTTGGGCGAGATACGCAGTATTTT.